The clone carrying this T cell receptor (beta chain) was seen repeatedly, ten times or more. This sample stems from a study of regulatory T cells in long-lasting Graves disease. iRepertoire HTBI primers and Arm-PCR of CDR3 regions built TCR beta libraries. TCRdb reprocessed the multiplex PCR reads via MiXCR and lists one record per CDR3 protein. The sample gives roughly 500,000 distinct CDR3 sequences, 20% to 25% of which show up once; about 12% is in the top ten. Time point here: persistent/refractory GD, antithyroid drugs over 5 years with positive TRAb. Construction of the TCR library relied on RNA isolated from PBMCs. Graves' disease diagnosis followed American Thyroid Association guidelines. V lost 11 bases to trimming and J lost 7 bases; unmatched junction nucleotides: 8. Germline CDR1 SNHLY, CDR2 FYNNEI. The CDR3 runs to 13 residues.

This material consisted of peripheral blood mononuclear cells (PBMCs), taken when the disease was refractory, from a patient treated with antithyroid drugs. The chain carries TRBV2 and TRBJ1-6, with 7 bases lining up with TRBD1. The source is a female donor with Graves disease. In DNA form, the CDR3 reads TGTGCCCGAGAACAGGGGTTGAATTCACCCCTCCACTTT. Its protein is CAREQGLNSPLHF.